Below, 24 T cell receptor beta chains from the same sample are listed, as sequenced in a study of early T cells in non-severe SARS-CoV-2 infection. Using its own MiXCR run on the 5' RACE reads, TCRdb lists one record per CDR3 protein. The sample carries roughly 64,000 distinct CDR3 sequences, 8% to 9% recorded once. This sample comprised whole blood, obtained at baseline. The receptor set was obtained from an adult who was a healthcare worker with PCR-confirmed SARS-CoV-2 infection or an uninfected control (not recorded which).

The genes are TRBV7-2 and TRBJ2-1; TRBD2 matches at 11 bases. Unmatched junction bases numbered 12, after V lost 4 bases and J lost 7 bases. The CDR3 is 17 residues long. CDR1 and CDR2 (germline): SGHTA, FQGNSA. The chain's CDR3 is CASSSIASGRSGNEQFF. The DNA of the CDR3 is TGTGCCAGCAGCTCCATAGCTAGCGGGAGGTCTGGTAATGAGCAGTTCTTC.

Note on this clonotype: Possible read error: a much larger clone is one base away. CDR3 sequence (DNA): TGTGCCAGCAGCTTAGTGGGGACAGATACGCAGTATTTT. It yields the protein CASSLVGTDTQYF. The rearrangement uses TRBV7-8 and TRBJ2-3; no definite D call. The ends were cut back, 1 base at V and 3 bases at J, with 5 bases in the middle. The CDR3 consists of 13 residues. From germline, CDR1 is SGHVS and CDR2 FQNEAQ.

The chain recombines TRBV5-1 with TRBJ2-7; tentatively, D is TRBD1 or TRBD2 (5 bases each). The V gene lost 1 base and the J gene lost 2 bases, with 13 bases spanning the gap. The CDR3 has 15 residues. From germline, CDR1 is SGHRS and CDR2 YFSETQ. CDR3 DNA: TGCGCCAGCAGCTTGCAGGGAAGGCGGGCCTACGAGCAGTACTTC. Protein: CASSLQGRRAYEQYF.

The chain recombines TRBV11-1 with TRBJ2-1, with TRBD2 identical over 13 bases. V lost 6 bases to trimming and J lost 9 bases; unmatched junction nucleotides: 8. This CDR3 has 15 amino acids. The germline V gene encodes CDR1 SGHAT and CDR2 FQDESV (reference sequence). The CDR3 DNA reads as TGTGCCAGCAGAATCGGACTAGCGGGAGTTAGTGAGCAGTTCTTC. Translation: CASRIGLAGVSEQFF.

This clonotype appeared a few times. The V and J genes are TRBV7-2 and TRBJ2-7; D is perhaps TRBD1 (6 bases). The germline V gene encodes CDR1 SGHTA and CDR2 FQGNSA. This CDR3 spans 16 amino acids. V was trimmed by 5 bases and J by 0 bases, leaving 17 bases between them. In nucleotides, the CDR3 is TGTGCCAGCAGCCAAAGGGACATGGGGATCTCCTACGAGCAGTACTTC. This sequence encodes CASSQRDMGISYEQYF.

This clonotype is termed medium-sized. V and J are TRBV29-1 and TRBJ2-1, with TRBD2 matching over 8 bases. In germline, CDR1 is SQVTM, CDR2 ANQGSEA. The CDR3 length is 13 residues. V was pared by 3 bases and J by 6 bases, with 4 bases of the junction left unmatched. As DNA, the CDR3 is TGCAGCGTTGAGCCGGGACTAGGCAATGAGCAGTTCTTC. Protein product: CSVEPGLGNEQFF.

This chain uses TRBV27 with TRBJ1-5, with TRBD1 identical over 11 bases. Trimming at V came to 6 bases and at J to 0 bases, leaving 4 bases not matched to a gene. CDR1 is MNHEY, CDR2 SMNVEV, per germline (reference sequence). This CDR3 has 16 residues. This CDR3 reads CASRDRGQYSNQPQHF. CDR3 coding DNA: TGTGCCAGCAGGGACAGGGGGCAATATAGCAATCAGCCCCAGCATTTT.

This clonotype was recorded at least ten times. The rearrangement links TRBV5-1 to TRBJ1-3; D is unclear. The CDR3 contains 13 residues. Trimming took off 4 bases at V and 1 base at J, with 6 bases between the two ends. Germline values: CDR1 SGHRS, CDR2 YFSETQ. The CDR3 DNA sequence: TGCGCCAGCAGCCTGGATTCTGGAAACACCATATATTTT. This sequence encodes CASSLDSGNTIYF.

There are many counts of this clonotype. This sequence joins TRBV29-1 and TRBJ2-3; possible D gene TRBD2, 6 bases. The V end was cut by 7 bases, the J end by 3 bases, with 14 bases between. CDR1 SQVTM and CDR2 ANQGSEA come from the germline V gene. The CDR3 spans 13 residues. CDR3 sequence (DNA): TGCAGCGGGGGGGTCCCGGTTACAGATACGCAGTATTTT. This codes for CSGGVPVTDTQYF.

This clonotype was seen ten or more times. This chain links TRBV4-1 with TRBJ1-2, with D unclear. Between the trimmed V and J ends, which lost 2 bases and 5 bases, there was a span of 21 bases. Germline V gene sequence: CDR1 MGHRA, CDR2 YSYEKL. This CDR3 has 17 residues. This CDR3 reads CASSQLADSRNFYGYTF. For the CDR3, the DNA is TGCGCCAGCAGCCAATTGGCTGATTCCCGGAACTTTTATGGCTACACCTTC.

This clonotype was counted at least ten times. The rearrangement joins TRBV11-1 to TRBJ2-3; D tentatively fits TRBD1 or TRBD2 (5 bases each). The CDR3 extends over 14 amino acids. Per the germline V gene, CDR1 is SGHAT and CDR2 is FQDESV (reference sequence). V lost 2 bases to trimming and J lost 4 bases, with 10 bases between them. CDR3 region: CASSLWGNADTQYF. The CDR3 bases are TGTGCCAGCAGCTTATGGGGGAATGCAGATACGCAGTATTTT.

This clonotype was counted a few times. The genes are TRBV3-1 and TRBJ2-6, with 12 bases matching TRBD2. The germline gives CDR1 LGHDT, CDR2 YNNKEL (reference sequence). The CDR3 sequence is 21 residues long. J gave up 0 bases and V 0 bases, and 9 bases lay outside the gene matches. In nucleotides, the CDR3 is TGTGCCAGCAGCCAAGAAGCCGGGACTAGCGGGCGAAGCTCTGGGGCCAACGTCCTGACTTTC. This gives the protein CASSQEAGTSGRSSGANVLTF.

This clonotype was detected a few times. V usage is TRBV7-9 and J usage is TRBJ2-2, with D possibly matching TRBD2 (6 bases). The germline V and J ends were trimmed by 6 bases and 0 bases, with 17 bases remaining between them. The germline gives CDR1 SEHNR, CDR2 FQNEAQ (reference sequence). This CDR3 comprises 17 residues. The CDR3 region is CASRVRWTTPNTGELFF. In DNA, the CDR3 is TGTGCCAGCAGAGTTAGATGGACTACCCCGAACACCGGGGAGCTGTTTTTT.

This clonotype has at least ten counts. This rearrangement joins TRBV19 to TRBJ2-1, with 9 positions matching TRBD2. Germline V gene lookup returns CDR1 LNHDA and CDR2 SQIVND (reference sequence). V lost 5 bases, J lost 9 bases, and 17 bases stayed unmatched. This CDR3 spans 17 amino acids. CDR3 bases: TGTGCCAGTAGTTCCCTTGCTTGGACTAGCGAGTACTCTGAGCAGTTCTTC. Amino acids: CASSSLAWTSEYSEQFF.

The chain couples TRBV5-4 to TRBJ2-2; 8 positions match TRBD1. V lost 0 bases to trimming and J lost 6 bases; unmatched junction nucleotides: 7. The CDR3 totals 16 residues. Germline V gives CDR1 SGHNT, CDR2 YYREEE (reference sequence). The CDR3 sequence: CASSLEGTGLSGELFF. The CDR3 region has the DNA TGTGCCAGCAGCTTGGAGGGGACAGGTTTGTCCGGGGAGCTGTTTTTT.

This clonotype was found a few times. The chain recombines TRBV5-1 with TRBJ2-2; no clear D. The germline V gene has CDR1 SGHRS and CDR2 YFSETQ. Trimming cost V 2 bases and J 1 base, with 9 bases left between them. The CDR3 consists of 15 residues. In DNA, the CDR3 is TGCGCCAGCAGCTTCCCCAGGATGAACACCGGGGAGCTGTTTTTT. Protein: CASSFPRMNTGELFF.

This clonotype occurred many times. This chain uses TRBV20-1 with TRBJ1-6, with TRBD1 identical over 7 bases. CDR1 DFQATT and CDR2 SNEGSKA come from the germline V gene (reference sequence). This CDR3 is 13 amino acids long. V shed 8 bases, J shed 5 bases, and the junction held 6 bases outside the gene matches. The CDR3 spells CSMTGKNNSPLHF. CDR3 DNA sequence: TGCAGTATGACAGGGAAAAATAATTCACCCCTCCACTTT.

This clonotype has more than one count but fewer than ten. The genes are TRBV18 and TRBJ2-7, with D unresolved. The germline CDR1 and CDR2 sequences are KGHSH and LQKENI. The V gene lost 3 bases and the J gene lost 2 bases, with 11 bases spanning the gap. The CDR3 is 14 amino acids. CDR3 coding DNA: TGTGCCAGCTCACCGCCCCAAGGGACCTACGAGCAGTACTTC. Encoded protein: CASSPPQGTYEQYF.

This clonotype has a count of ten or more. This chain uses TRBV9 with TRBJ2-2; tentative D call: TRBD2 (5 bases). Germline CDR1 and CDR2: SGDLS and YYNGEE. Deletions cut 0 bases from V and 2 bases from J, with 11 bases between. CDR3 length equals 16 residues. Here the CDR3 reads CASSVEVGINTGELFF. In DNA form, the CDR3 reads TGTGCCAGCAGCGTAGAGGTCGGGATCAACACCGGGGAGCTGTTTTTT.

This clonotype was observed many times. The chain uses TRBV11-2 and TRBJ2-2; D is ambiguous. Trimming removed 1 base at V and 6 bases at J, with 12 bases between. Per germline, CDR1 SGHAT and CDR2 FQNNGV. CDR3 length: 15 residues. For the CDR3, the DNA is TGTGCCAGCAGCTTAGTTACTAACCACGCCGGGGAGCTGTTTTTT. It specifies CASSLVTNHAGELFF.

This clonotype was seen repeatedly, ten times or more. J is TRBJ1-4 and V is TRBV4-1, with a weak D call TRBD1 (6 bases). Trimming pared 4 bases from V and 2 bases from J, leaving 17 bases between. Per germline, CDR1 MGHRA and CDR2 YSYEKL. The CDR3 has 17 amino acids. CDR3: CASSRTITRGTNEKLFF. The CDR3 DNA follows: TGCGCCAGCAGCCGCACTATCACAAGGGGGACTAATGAAAAACTGTTTTTT.

Ten or more counts support this clonotype. This chain connects TRBV25-1 to TRBJ2-7; D call uncertain. Deletions cut 0 bases from V and 3 bases from J, with 6 bases between. Germline V lookup: CDR1 MGHDK, CDR2 SYGVNS. This CDR3 spans 13 amino acids. The CDR3 bases are TGTGCCAGCAGTGAATACGGCAGCTACGAGCAGTACTTC. Its translation: CASSEYGSYEQYF.

This clonotype came up a few times. The rearrangement links TRBV12-5 to TRBJ2-1; D assignment may be TRBD1 or TRBD2 (5 bases each). Trimming cost V 3 bases and J 9 bases, with 27 bases left between them. The germline V gene has CDR1 LGHNT and CDR2 FRNRAP. The CDR3 runs to 18 residues. Here the CDR3 reads CASGFGLRDLGDLGEQFF. Here the CDR3 DNA reads TGTGCTAGTGGTTTTGGGCTGAGAGACCTGGGGGATCTGGGTGAGCAGTTCTTC.

The sample holds many counts of this clonotype. This chain links TRBV18 with TRBJ1-4; D possibly corresponds to TRBD1 (5 bases). Germline CDR1 KGHSH, CDR2 LQKENI. The CDR3 contains 13 residues. Trimming removed 8 bases from V and 5 bases from J, with 12 bases in between. The CDR3 coding sequence is TGTGCCAGCGGACGGGGGGAAAATGAAAAACTGTTTTTT. It yields the protein CASGRGENEKLFF.